This T cell receptor (beta chain) was profiled in a study of cytomegalovirus exposure and HLA in healthy donors. The wider study: Earlier sequencing of approximately 200 million T cells yielded nearly 120 million unique TCR beta sequences. Study results and limitations: In a later analysis, TCR beta V- and J-gene trimming showed a link to a missense DCLRE1C variant.

Germline V gives CDR1 SGHTA, CDR2 FQGTGA. V was clipped by 5 bases and J by 7 bases; unmatched bases: 5. CDR3 length: 13 residues. In the case of this clone: What it binds is unknown.

The PCR made use of 60 Vbeta and 13 Jbeta primers. Original data processing: In a later analysis, of approximately 81 million unique beta chains, some 10 million appeared in at least two donors. Some clones are missing from TCRdb's copy, which holds only in-frame ones; the method was immunoSEQ multiplex PCR. V and J calls and clone size are as listed in that table; D and trimming were resolved from the DNA. The table gives more than 85,000 clones; the top ten clones make up 5.5% of it. The chain links TRBV7-3 to TRBJ2-1; 7 nucleotides line up with TRBD2. The sequence was collected from a girl aged 10 to 17 in good health and CMV-seropositive. Sequencing used PBMCs. CDR3 sequence: CASSRGGNNEQFF. The CDR3 DNA is TGTGCCAGCAGCCGGGGAGGGAATAATGAGCAGTTCTTC.